This T cell receptor beta chain emerged from a study of blood T cell repertoires in COVID-19 (dated by TCRdb to 2019 to 2021). For context, the study as a whole: Samples from collaborators originated in the United States, Italy and Spain and spanned both the acute and convalescent phases of COVID-19. The material from the prospective study consisted of cDNA or gDNA derived from T cells, B-cell-depleted T cells, or PBMCs. Deeply sampled blood TCRbeta repertoires from subjects exposed to, actively infected with, or recovered from COVID-19 were included in the dataset. The repertoires were made available in a free public database intended to serve as a resource for research on the immune response to SARS-CoV-2. The samples were drawn from the first 160 participants of the ongoing ImmuneRACE study and from 1,254 subjects provided by 6 global collaborators. A de-identified subject ID, COVID-19 status, age in years and sex were almost always included in the sample metadata. HLA class I and class II types, where available, came from metadata supplied by the sample provider rather than from assay-based typing. Study-wide findings and limitations: The amount of clinical and demographic metadata varied by source and participant and was provided uncurated.

The immunoSEQ Assay, a bias-controlled multiplex PCR, was used to amplify TCRbeta CDR3 regions from genomic DNA. The study's processing was this. The number of nucleated cells in each sample was estimated by amplification of reference gene primers within the assay. Sequence reads were collapsed and filtered to measure the absolute abundance of every unique TCRbeta CDR3 rearrangement. Productive Simpson clonality was computed per sample as the square root of Simpson's diversity index over productive rearrangements. The table was pulled from immuneACCESS by TCRdb, which kept in-frame rearrangements only. Such tables lose some clones; where checked, under half of the loss comes from unresolved V genes, and the rest has no known cause. For V, J and clone size, that table is used; D and trimming come from the DNA. Recorded for this sample are 95,000 to 110,000 clones; more than 75% of them occurred a single time. Clones ranked in the top ten supply over 12% of the sample.

Whole blood was collected in K2EDTA tubes by collaborating institutions according to the institutions' own protocols. For TCRbeta analysis, collaborators shipped samples as frozen whole blood, isolated PBMCs, or DNA extracted from either of those sample types. A remark on this clone: Its antigen has not been determined. Per-base quality was not reported, and no clone a single base away is much larger than it.

V and J are trimmed by 2 bases and 8 bases, and the gene matches miss 3 bases of the junction. In the germline V gene, CDR1 corresponds to MDHEN and CDR2 to SYDVKM. The cysteine opens and the phenylalanine closes a CDR3 of 14 amino acids. Here the CDR3 DNA is all that survives: 42 bases in frame from base 1. In this chain, TRBV28 is recombined with TRBJ1-6, with TRBD1 identical over 7 junction bases. The sequence came from a man between 45 and 60 years old with acute or convalescent COVID-19. Sample: peripheral blood. The CDR3 in this case is CASSLEQGYSPLHF. In nucleotides, the sequence is TGTGCCAGCAGTTTAGAACAGGGGTATTCACCCCTCCACTTT.